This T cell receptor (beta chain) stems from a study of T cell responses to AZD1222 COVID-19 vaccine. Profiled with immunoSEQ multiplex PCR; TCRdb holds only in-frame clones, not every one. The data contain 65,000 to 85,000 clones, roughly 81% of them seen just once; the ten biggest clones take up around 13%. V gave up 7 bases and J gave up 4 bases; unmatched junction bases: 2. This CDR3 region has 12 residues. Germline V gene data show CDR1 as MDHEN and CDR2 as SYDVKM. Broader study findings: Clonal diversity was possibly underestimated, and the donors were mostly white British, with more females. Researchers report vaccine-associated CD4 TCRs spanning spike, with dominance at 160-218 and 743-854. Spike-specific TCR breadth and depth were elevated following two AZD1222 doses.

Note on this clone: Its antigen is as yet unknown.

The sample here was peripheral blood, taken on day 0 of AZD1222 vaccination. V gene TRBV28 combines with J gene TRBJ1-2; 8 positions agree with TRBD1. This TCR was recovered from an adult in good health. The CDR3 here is CASTTGGYGYTF. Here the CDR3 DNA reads TGTGCCAGCACAACAGGGGGCTATGGCTACACCTTC.